Only a few counts were recorded for the clone carrying this TCR beta chain. What it recognizes is unknown. This specimen belongs to a study of OX40 agonist ivuxolimab in advanced cancers. Study at large: Participants, 80% to 90% male, averaged approximately 60 years of age, ranging from 23 to 79. Three patients responded partially, comprising one with hepatocellular carcinoma and two with cutaneous melanoma. Whole-study results and caveats: The antigen specificity of the peripheral T cells (those that were expanded) was not determined.

Method: immunoSEQ multiplex PCR; TCRdb's copy keeps in-frame clones and lacks some. The sample lists tens of thousands of clones, 79% occurring once. Systemic immunosuppression or autoimmune disease history was grounds to exclude patients. This receptor was taken from an adult with an advanced solid tumor such as melanoma, head and neck, liver or kidney cancer. Material: CD4+ or CD8+ T cells sorted from blood, obtained in a trial of the OX40 agonist ivuxolimab.

Written as DNA, the CDR3 is TGTGCCAGCAGCGTCACAGGTGACAGCTACGAGCAGTACTTC. Its protein is CASSVTGDSYEQYF. The chain has TRBV7-8 and TRBJ2-7; D possibly corresponds to TRBD1 (5 bases). CDR1 and CDR2 (germline): SGHVS, FQNEAQ. V was shortened by 5 bases and J by 3 bases, with 14 bases between the two germline ends. This CDR3 has 14 amino acids.